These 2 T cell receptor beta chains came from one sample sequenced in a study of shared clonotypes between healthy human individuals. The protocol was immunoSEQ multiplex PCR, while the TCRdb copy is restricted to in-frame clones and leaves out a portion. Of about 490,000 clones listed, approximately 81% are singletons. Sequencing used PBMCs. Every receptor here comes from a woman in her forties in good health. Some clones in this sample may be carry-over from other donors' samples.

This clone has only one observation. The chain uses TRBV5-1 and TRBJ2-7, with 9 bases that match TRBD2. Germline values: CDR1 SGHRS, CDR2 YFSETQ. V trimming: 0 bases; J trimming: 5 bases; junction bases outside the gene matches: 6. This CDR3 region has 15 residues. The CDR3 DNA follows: TGCGCCAGCAGCTTGGATATTAGCGGGGGACACGAGCAGTACTTC. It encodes CASSLDISGGHEQYF.

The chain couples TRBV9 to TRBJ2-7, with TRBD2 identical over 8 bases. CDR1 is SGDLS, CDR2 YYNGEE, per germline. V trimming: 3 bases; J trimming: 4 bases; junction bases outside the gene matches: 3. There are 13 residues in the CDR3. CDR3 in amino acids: CASSAGRGYEQYF. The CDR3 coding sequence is TGTGCCAGCAGCGCCGGGAGGGGTTACGAGCAGTACTTC.